The 32 T cell receptor beta chains below were found in one sample sequenced in a study of blood T cell repertoires in COVID-19. Clones were sequenced by immunoSEQ multiplex PCR, and TCRdb holds only the in-frame ones, with some missing. This sample has about 180,000 clones, with 87% found just once. Sample: peripheral blood. The receptor source for this set is a woman between 50 and 59 years old with acute or convalescent COVID-19.

The chain links TRBV5-6 to TRBJ2-7; 10 nucleotides agree with TRBD1. With V trimmed by 2 bases and J by 4 bases, 3 bases remained unmatched. This CDR3 has 14 amino acids. Germline V gene sequence: CDR1 SGHDT, CDR2 YYEEEE. CDR3 residues: CASSFGTGAYEQYF. The DNA of the CDR3 is TGTGCCAGCAGCTTTGGGACAGGGGCTTACGAGCAGTACTTC.

V and J are TRBV5-1 and TRBJ1-3, with 8 nucleotides matching TRBD1. V lost 4 bases and J lost 0; bases outside the gene matches: 6. There are 16 residues in the CDR3. Germline CDR1 reads SGHRS; CDR2 reads YFSETQ. CDR3 coding DNA: TGCGCCAGCAGCCCGCGACAGGGGTACTCTGGAAACACCATATATTTT. It specifies CASSPRQGYSGNTIYF.

This sequence joins TRBV6-5 and TRBJ2-2; 9 nucleotides match TRBD2. CDR3 size: 15 residues. The junction had 4 bases not matched to a gene; V was cut back by 6 bases and J by 2 bases. Germline V CDR1 and CDR2: MNHEY, SVGAGI. The CDR3 loop reads CASRLAGANTGELFF. In nucleotides, the CDR3 is TGTGCCAGCAGATTAGCGGGGGCAAACACCGGGGAGCTGTTTTTT.

The chain employs TRBV7-8 and TRBJ1-3; D call uncertain. The germline V gene encodes CDR1 SGHVS and CDR2 FQNEAQ. The CDR3 consists of 13 residues. The germline V and J ends were trimmed by 6 bases and 1 base, with 7 bases remaining between them. DNA of the CDR3: TGTGCCAGCAGAGCGTTATCTGGAAACACCATATATTTT. This encodes CASRALSGNTIYF.

The table lists this clone with a count of one. One junction end does not reproduce the germline sequence, and a read error may be involved. CDR3 nucleotide sequence: TGTGCCACCAGCAGTTCTGAAAACACCATATATTTT. It yields the protein CATSSSENTIYF. This rearrangement joins TRBV12-3 or TRBV12-4 to TRBJ1-3; D remains ambiguous. This CDR3 has 12 residues.

The V call is TRBV19, the J call TRBJ2-7; 10 bases fit TRBD1. CDR1 is LNHDA, CDR2 SQIVND, per germline (reference sequence). The CDR3 has 13 amino acids. The trim removed 7 bases at V and 5 bases at J, leaving 5 bases unmatched. CDR3 sequence reads: CASKGTGVNEQYF. CDR3 DNA sequence: TGTGCCAGTAAAGGGACAGGGGTTAACGAGCAGTACTTC.

V usage is TRBV6-2 or TRBV6-3 and J usage is TRBJ2-3; 9 bases are a match to TRBD2. The germline V gene encodes CDR1 MNHEY and CDR2 SVGEGT. This CDR3 has 18 amino acids. V was clipped by 0 bases and J by 4 bases; unmatched bases: 11. DNA for the CDR3: TGTGCCAGCAGTTACTCCACTAGCAGGCGGGGGGGCCCAGATACGCAGTATTTT. It is translated as CASSYSTSRRGGPDTQYF.

The chain employs TRBV6-2 or TRBV6-3 and TRBJ2-5; tentatively, D is TRBD1 (5 bases). The V end was cut by 5 bases, the J end by 3 bases, with 13 bases between. Germline assignment: CDR1 MNHEY and CDR2 SVGEGT. The CDR3 totals 14 residues. This chain's CDR3 is CASSNTGRKETQYF. CDR3 in DNA: TGTGCCAGCAGTAATACAGGACGGAAAGAGACCCAGTACTTC.

This chain joins TRBV7-8 and TRBJ1-4; TRBD1 is a possible D gene (5 bases). The CDR3 is made up of 16 amino acids. Trimming cost V 2 bases and J 7 bases, with 17 bases left between them. CDR1 is SGHVS and CDR2 is FQNEAQ in the germline V gene. The DNA of the CDR3 is TGTGCCAGCAGCTTAATGGGGCAGGGCGTAAGTGAAAAACTGTTTTTT. Residues: CASSLMGQGVSEKLFF.

This chain uses TRBV7-9 with TRBJ2-7; 7 nucleotides line up with TRBD1. The V and J ends lost 5 bases and 3 bases, in that order; junction bases with no gene match: 10. Germline CDR1 reads SEHNR; CDR2 reads FQNEAQ (reference sequence). The CDR3 length is 15 residues. For the CDR3, the DNA is TGTGCCAGCAGCCCCGATTTAGGGACAGTCTACGAGCAGTACTTC. Translated: CASSPDLGTVYEQYF.

The J gene is TRBJ1-1, the V gene TRBV7-2; TRBD1 is a possible D gene (5 bases). Trimming removed 1 base from V and 4 bases from J, with 16 bases in between. CDR3 length equals 16 residues. Germline CDR1 reads SGHTA; CDR2 reads FQGNSA. In DNA, the CDR3 is TGTGCCAGCAGCTTAGGGGGGGGGATTTGGAGCACTGAAGCTTTCTTT. Translating it yields CASSLGGGIWSTEAFF.

J is TRBJ1-5 and V is TRBV27; possibly TRBD1 for D (6 bases). CDR3 size: 13 residues. The ends were cut back, 2 bases at V and 5 bases at J, with 7 bases in the middle. Germline loops: CDR1 MNHEY, CDR2 SMNVEV (reference sequence). The chain's CDR3 is CASSLDRYQPQHF. The CDR3, as DNA: TGTGCCAGCAGTTTAGACAGGTATCAGCCCCAGCATTTT.

The chain uses TRBV7-9 and TRBJ1-1, with 8 bases lining up with TRBD1. The germline CDR1 and CDR2 sequences are SEHNR and FQNEAQ (reference sequence). The V gene end was trimmed by 5 bases and the J gene end by 4 bases; junction bases not matched to a gene: 3. The CDR3 contains 13 residues. The DNA of the CDR3 is TGTGCCAGCAGCAGACAGGGGCCCACTGAAGCTTTCTTT. Translating it yields CASSRQGPTEAFF.

The chain carries TRBV4-3 and TRBJ1-1, with TRBD1 matching over 9 bases. Germline V gene lookup returns CDR1 LGHNA and CDR2 YSLEER. V shed 4 bases, J shed 0 bases, and the junction held 3 bases outside the gene matches. The CDR3 spans 15 residues. The chain's CDR3 is CASSPRTGVNTEAFF. Written as DNA, the CDR3 is TGCGCCAGCAGCCCCCGGACAGGGGTGAACACTGAAGCTTTCTTT.

The V gene is TRBV4-2, the J gene TRBJ2-2, with TRBD1 identical over 8 bases. There are 22 residues in the CDR3. V trimming: 4 bases; J trimming: 6 bases; junction bases outside the gene matches: 28. CDR1 and CDR2 from the germline V gene are LGHNA and YNFKEQ. In nucleotides, the CDR3 is TGTGCCAGCAGCCCGAGCTACTTCACAGGGGGGACCGGGATGGAGGCAGCCGGGGAGCTGTTTTTT. This gives the protein CASSPSYFTGGTGMEAAGELFF.

CDR3 amino acids: CASSYGGFDNSPLHF. CDR3 DNA: TGTGCCAGCAGTTACGGAGGATTTGATAATTCACCCCTCCACTTT. V and J are TRBV6-6 and TRBJ1-6; no reliable D call. This CDR3 has 15 residues. The germline gives CDR1 MNHNY, CDR2 SVGAGI (reference sequence). Trimming pared 2 bases from V and 5 bases from J, leaving 10 bases between.

This clone was observed once. The genes are TRBV5-8 and TRBJ2-1; D is uncertain. Trimming cost V 0 bases and J 1 base, with 5 bases left between them. Germline assignment: CDR1 SGHTS and CDR2 YDEGEE. This CDR3 region has 14 residues. CDR3 amino acids: CASSLGQSYNEQFF. The CDR3 DNA follows: TGTGCCAGCAGCTTGGGTCAGTCCTACAATGAGCAGTTCTTC.

The rearrangement joins TRBV7-2 to TRBJ1-2, with TRBD1 identical over 11 bases. Germline V CDR1 and CDR2: SGHTA, FQGNSA. The CDR3 spans 16 residues. V shed 5 bases, J shed 4 bases, and the junction held 9 bases outside the gene matches. This CDR3 reads CASSVEGTGGFYGYTF. The CDR3, as DNA: TGTGCCAGCAGCGTAGAAGGGACAGGGGGGTTCTATGGCTACACCTTC.

With respect to this clone: Other DNA sequences from this sample encode an identical CDR3 as well. The V call is TRBV29-1, the J call TRBJ1-1; a possible D gene is TRBD1 (5 bases). The CDR3 is 12 amino acids. Germline CDR1 and CDR2: SQVTM and ANQGSEA. Trimming removed 7 bases from V and 0 bases from J, with 9 bases in between. CDR3 DNA: TGCAGCGCGGGACTGATGAACACTGAAGCTTTCTTT. This gives the protein CSAGLMNTEAFF.

The gene calls are TRBV5-4 and TRBJ1-1, with TRBD1 as a possible D gene (6 bases). Germline CDR1 reads SGHNT; CDR2 reads YYREEE (reference sequence). Trimming stripped 0 bases from V and 0 bases from J, with 9 bases between. The CDR3 length is 15 residues. The CDR3 sequence: CASSLGGHMNTEAFF. CDR3 DNA sequence: TGTGCCAGCAGCTTGGGGGGACATATGAACACTGAAGCTTTCTTT.

The chain recombines TRBV27 with TRBJ1-1; possibly TRBD1 for D (5 bases). Germline V gene lookup returns CDR1 MNHEY and CDR2 SMNVEV (reference sequence). The CDR3 has 13 amino acids. The V and J ends lost 5 bases and 1 base respectively, with 8 bases between them. The CDR3 region has the DNA TGTGCCAGCAGTGTCACAGGGAACACTGAAGCTTTCTTT. Residues: CASSVTGNTEAFF.

This clone has only one observation. The V gene is TRBV27, the J gene TRBJ1-5; TRBD1 agrees at 8 bases. With 4 bases clipped from V and 5 bases from J, the junction kept 4 bases outside the gene matches. The CDR3 is 14 amino acids. Germline V gene lookup returns CDR1 MNHEY and CDR2 SMNVEV (reference sequence). CDR3 region: CASSWTGLYQPQHF. As DNA, the CDR3 is TGTGCCAGCAGTTGGACAGGGCTATATCAGCCCCAGCATTTT.

This chain joins TRBV2 and TRBJ2-6, with D unclear. The CDR3 has 15 residues. Germline CDR1 is SNHLY and CDR2 is FYNNEI. The germline V and J ends were trimmed by 7 bases and 2 bases, with 12 bases remaining between them. CDR3 sequence (DNA): TGTGCCAGCAAGCGAACCACAACTGGGGCCAACGTCCTGACTTTC. It specifies CASKRTTTGANVLTF.

The V gene is TRBV20-1, the J gene TRBJ1-2; 10 nucleotides align to TRBD1. Germline CDR1 is DFQATT and CDR2 is SNEGSKA (reference sequence). CDR3 length: 11 amino acids. Losses at the gene ends were 5 bases for V and 6 bases for J; bases not matched to a gene: 0. CDR3 residues: CSAGTGDGYTF. DNA for the CDR3: TGCAGTGCTGGGACAGGGGATGGCTACACCTTC.

The genes are TRBV3-1 (or the pseudogene TRBV3-2) and TRBJ1-5; maybe TRBD1 (6 bases). The V end was cut by 3 bases, the J end by 2 bases, with 11 bases between. From germline, CDR1 is LGHDT and CDR2 YNNKEL (reference sequence). The CDR3 is 15 amino acids. CDR3 DNA: TGTGCCAGCAGCCACGCAGGGGCCGGCAATCAGCCCCAGCATTTT. It specifies CASSHAGAGNQPQHF.

The chain couples TRBV7-9 to TRBJ1-1, with D perhaps matching TRBD1 (6 bases). Trimming shortened V by 5 bases and J by 10 bases, and 20 bases separated the two germline ends. The CDR3 has 14 residues. Germline CDR1 SEHNR, CDR2 FQNEAQ (reference sequence). The CDR3 DNA is TGTGCCAGCAGCCCAAAGCAGGGGAGACGAGGAGCTTTCTTT. Protein product: CASSPKQGRRGAFF.

The chain joins TRBV12-3 or TRBV12-4 to TRBJ1-1, with D perhaps matching TRBD1 (6 bases). This CDR3 has 12 amino acids. Deletions cut 6 bases from V and 8 bases from J, with 13 bases between. CDR3 loop: CASRPEGEEAFF. CDR3 DNA: TGTGCCAGCAGACCCGAGGGGGAGGAAGCTTTCTTT.

V usage is TRBV9 and J usage is TRBJ1-5; 8 bases match TRBD1. The germline V gene has CDR1 SGDLS and CDR2 YYNGEE. The length of the CDR3 is 14 residues. The trim removed 2 bases at V and 9 bases at J, leaving 7 bases unmatched. The CDR3 here is CASSVGQASGPQHF. In DNA, the CDR3 is TGTGCCAGCAGCGTGGGACAGGCCTCCGGGCCCCAGCATTTT.

The V gene is TRBV4-3, the J gene TRBJ2-5; 9 nucleotides agree with TRBD2. This CDR3 region has 17 residues. V shed 1 base and J 5 bases; nucleotides not matched to a gene: 11. CDR1 is LGHNA, CDR2 YSLEER, per germline. The CDR3 DNA reads TGCGCCAGCAGCCAAGGATCTTTCGGGACTAGCTCGGAGACCCAGTACTTC. Translation: CASSQGSFGTSSETQYF.

The CDR3 nucleotides read TGCGCCAGCAGCCTCGGGACAGACGCTGGAAACACCATATATTTT. Translating it yields CASSLGTDAGNTIYF. The genes are TRBV5-1 and TRBJ1-3, with 7 bases lining up with TRBD1. The CDR3 has 15 amino acids. The junction had 6 bases not matched to a gene; V was cut back by 4 bases and J by 2 bases. Germline loops: CDR1 SGHRS, CDR2 YFSETQ.

The rearrangement links TRBV2 to TRBJ2-7; 8 bases align to TRBD2. This CDR3 has 17 residues. J gave up 4 bases and V 1 base, and 12 bases lay outside the gene matches. Germline CDR1 is SNHLY and CDR2 is FYNNEI. The CDR3 sequence is CASSEGVNAGGRYEQYF. The CDR3 coding sequence is TGTGCCAGCAGTGAAGGGGTGAACGCGGGGGGTAGGTACGAGCAGTACTTC. The variable domain in full, completed from reference TRBV2 and TRBJ2-7, reads EPEVTQTPSHQVTQMGQEVILRCVPISNHLYFYWYRQILGQKVEFLVSFYNNEISEKSEIFDDQFSVERPDGSNFTLKIRSTKLEDSAMYFCASSEGVNAGGRYEQYFGPGTRLTVT.

V is TRBV5-1 and J is TRBJ2-3; 10 positions match TRBD2. The trim removed 0 bases at V and 0 bases at J, leaving 7 bases unmatched. The CDR3 spans 18 residues. Germline V gives CDR1 SGHRS, CDR2 YFSETQ. CDR3 in DNA: TGCGCCAGCAGCTTGGGGACTAGCGGAACTACTAGCACAGATACGCAGTATTTT. Encoded protein: CASSLGTSGTTSTDTQYF.